The clone carrying this TCR beta chain was observed many times. Clones were sequenced by immunoSEQ multiplex PCR, and TCRdb holds only the in-frame ones, with some missing. The data show 280,000 or so clones, 85% to 90% seen once. This sample was taken from a study of blood T cell repertoires in COVID-19. Study summary: PBMCs, B-cell-depleted T cells, or T cells were the source of the cDNA or gDNA that made up the material.

The sequenced material came from peripheral blood. The TCR comes from a human donor in a cohort sampled during active COVID-19.

In DNA, the CDR3 is TGTGCCAGCAGCCAAGATCGGAGGACCCAGTACTTC. As protein: CASSQDRRTQYF. The genes are TRBV3-1 (or the pseudogene TRBV3-2) and TRBJ2-5; no reliable D call. Germline CDR1 and CDR2: LGHDT and YNNKEL (reference sequence). This CDR3 spans 12 amino acids. Trimming stripped 0 bases from V and 7 bases from J, with 6 bases between.